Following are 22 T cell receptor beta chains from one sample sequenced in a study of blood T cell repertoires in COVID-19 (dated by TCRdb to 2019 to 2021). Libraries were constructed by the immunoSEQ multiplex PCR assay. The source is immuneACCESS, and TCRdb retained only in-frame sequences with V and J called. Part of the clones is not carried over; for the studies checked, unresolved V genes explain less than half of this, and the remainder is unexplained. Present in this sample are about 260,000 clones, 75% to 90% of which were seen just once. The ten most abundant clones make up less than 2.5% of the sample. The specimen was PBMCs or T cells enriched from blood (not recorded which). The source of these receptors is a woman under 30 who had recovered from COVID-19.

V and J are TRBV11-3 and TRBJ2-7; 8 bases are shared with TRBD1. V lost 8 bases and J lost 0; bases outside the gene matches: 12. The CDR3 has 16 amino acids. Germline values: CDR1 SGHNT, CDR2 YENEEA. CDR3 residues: CASPRPRDRSSYEQYF. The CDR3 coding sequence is TGTGCCAGCCCCCGCCCCCGGGACAGGAGCTCCTACGAGCAGTACTTC.

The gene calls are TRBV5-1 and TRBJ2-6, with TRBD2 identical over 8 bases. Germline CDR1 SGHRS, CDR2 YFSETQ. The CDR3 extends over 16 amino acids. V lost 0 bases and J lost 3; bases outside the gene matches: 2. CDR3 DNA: TGCGCCAGCAGCTTGGCAAGCGGGGGTGGGGCCAACGTCCTGACTTTC. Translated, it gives CASSLASGGGANVLTF.

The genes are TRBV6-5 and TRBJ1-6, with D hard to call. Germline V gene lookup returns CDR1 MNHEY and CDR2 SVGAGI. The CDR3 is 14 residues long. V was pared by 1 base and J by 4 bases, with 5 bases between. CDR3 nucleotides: TGTGCCAGCAGTTACTTTCAGTATAATTCACCCCTCCACTTT. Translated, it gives CASSYFQYNSPLHF.

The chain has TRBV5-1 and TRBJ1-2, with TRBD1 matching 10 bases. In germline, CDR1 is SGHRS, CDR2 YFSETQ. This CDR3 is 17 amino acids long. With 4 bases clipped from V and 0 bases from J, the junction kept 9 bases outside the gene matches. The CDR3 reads CASSLGTGVAANYGYTF. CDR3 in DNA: TGCGCCAGCAGCCTGGGGACAGGGGTAGCGGCTAACTATGGCTACACCTTC.

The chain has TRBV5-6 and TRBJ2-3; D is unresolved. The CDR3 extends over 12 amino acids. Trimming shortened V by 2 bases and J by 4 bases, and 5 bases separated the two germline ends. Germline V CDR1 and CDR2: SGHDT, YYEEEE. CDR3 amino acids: CASSLRADTQYF. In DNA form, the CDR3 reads TGTGCCAGCAGCTTACGAGCAGATACGCAGTATTTT.

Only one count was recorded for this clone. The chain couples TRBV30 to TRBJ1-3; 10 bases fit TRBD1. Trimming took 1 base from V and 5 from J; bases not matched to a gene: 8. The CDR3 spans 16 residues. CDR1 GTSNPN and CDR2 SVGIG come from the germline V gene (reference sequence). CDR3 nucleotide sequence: TGTGCCTGGAGTGACCCGGGACAGGGGAGACGAAACACCATATATTTT. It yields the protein CAWSDPGQGRRNTIYF.

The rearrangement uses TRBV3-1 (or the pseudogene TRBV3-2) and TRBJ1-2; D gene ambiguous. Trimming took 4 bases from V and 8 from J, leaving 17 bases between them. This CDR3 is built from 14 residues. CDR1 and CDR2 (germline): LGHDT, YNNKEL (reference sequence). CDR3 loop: CASSRSGQWYGYTF. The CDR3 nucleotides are TGTGCCAGCAGCCGAAGCGGGCAGTGGTACGGCTACACCTTC.

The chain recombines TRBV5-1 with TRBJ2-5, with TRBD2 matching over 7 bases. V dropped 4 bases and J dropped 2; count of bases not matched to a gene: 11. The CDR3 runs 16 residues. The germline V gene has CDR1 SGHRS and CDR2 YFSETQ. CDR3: CASSPAVRGRQETQYF. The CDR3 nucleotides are TGCGCCAGCAGCCCGGCGGTGCGGGGGAGGCAAGAGACCCAGTACTTC. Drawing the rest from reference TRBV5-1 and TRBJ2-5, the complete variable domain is KAGVTQTPRYLIKTRGQQVTLSCSPISGHRSVSWYQQTPGQGLQFLFEYFSETQRNKGNFPGRFSGRQFSNSRSEMNVSTLELGDSALYLCASSPAVRGRQETQYFGPGTRLLVL.

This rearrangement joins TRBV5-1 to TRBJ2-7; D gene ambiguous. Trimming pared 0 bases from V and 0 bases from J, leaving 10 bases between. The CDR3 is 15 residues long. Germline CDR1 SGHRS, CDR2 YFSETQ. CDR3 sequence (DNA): TGCGCCAGCAGCTTGGAGGTAGGCGGCTCCTACGAGCAGTACTTC. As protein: CASSLEVGGSYEQYF.

The CDR3 nucleotides are TGTGCCAGCAGTTACGTAGTCAAGACAGGGGGCAAGGAGACCCAGTACTTC. Translated, it gives CASSYVVKTGGKETQYF. The chain links TRBV28 to TRBJ2-5; 10 nucleotides line up with TRBD1. Germline CDR1 reads MDHEN; CDR2 reads SYDVKM. With V trimmed by 4 bases and J by 5 bases, 13 bases remained unmatched. The CDR3 has 17 amino acids.

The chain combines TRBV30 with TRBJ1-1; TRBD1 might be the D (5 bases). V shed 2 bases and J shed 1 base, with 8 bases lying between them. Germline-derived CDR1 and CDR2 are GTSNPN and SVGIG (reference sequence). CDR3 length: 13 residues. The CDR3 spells CAWSLQENTEAFF. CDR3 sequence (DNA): TGTGCCTGGAGTTTACAGGAGAACACTGAAGCTTTCTTT.

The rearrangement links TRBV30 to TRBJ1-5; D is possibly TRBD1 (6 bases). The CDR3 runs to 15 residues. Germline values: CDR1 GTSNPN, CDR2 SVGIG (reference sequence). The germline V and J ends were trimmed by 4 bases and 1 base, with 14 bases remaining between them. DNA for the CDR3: TGTGCCTGGAATCCCGGGGGGGCGAGCAATCAGCCCCAGCATTTT. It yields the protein CAWNPGGASNQPQHF.

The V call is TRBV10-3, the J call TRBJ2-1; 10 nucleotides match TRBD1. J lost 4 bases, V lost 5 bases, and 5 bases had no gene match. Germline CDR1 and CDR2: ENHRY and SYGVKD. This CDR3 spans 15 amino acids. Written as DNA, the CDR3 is TGTGCCATCAGTCCGGGGACAGGGGTGTACAATGAGCAGTTCTTC. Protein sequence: CAISPGTGVYNEQFF.

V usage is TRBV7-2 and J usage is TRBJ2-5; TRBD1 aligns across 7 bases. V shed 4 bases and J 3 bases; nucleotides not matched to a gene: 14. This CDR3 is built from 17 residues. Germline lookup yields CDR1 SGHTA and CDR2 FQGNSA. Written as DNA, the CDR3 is TGTGCCAGCAGCTATAACGCAGGCCCGGGACAGAAAGAGACCCAGTACTTC. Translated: CASSYNAGPGQKETQYF.

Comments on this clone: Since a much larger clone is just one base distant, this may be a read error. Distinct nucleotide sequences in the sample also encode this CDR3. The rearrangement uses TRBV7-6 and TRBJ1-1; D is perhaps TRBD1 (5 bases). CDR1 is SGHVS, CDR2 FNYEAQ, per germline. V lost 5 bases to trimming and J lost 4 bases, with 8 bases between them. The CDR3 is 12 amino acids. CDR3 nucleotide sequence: TGTGCCAGCAGCCCCGGGGGCACTGAAGCTTTCTTT. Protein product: CASSPGGTEAFF.

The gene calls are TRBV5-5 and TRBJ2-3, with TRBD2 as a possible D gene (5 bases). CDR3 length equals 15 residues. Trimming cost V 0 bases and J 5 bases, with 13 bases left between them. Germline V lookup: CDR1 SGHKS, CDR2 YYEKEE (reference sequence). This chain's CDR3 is CASSLELRAVDTQYF. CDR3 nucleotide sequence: TGTGCCAGCAGCTTGGAGTTGAGGGCTGTAGATACGCAGTATTTT.

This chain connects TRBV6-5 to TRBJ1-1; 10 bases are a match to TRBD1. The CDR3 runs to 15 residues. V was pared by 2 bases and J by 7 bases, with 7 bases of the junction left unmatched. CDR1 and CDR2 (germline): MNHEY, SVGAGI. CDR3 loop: CASSYLGTGESEAFF. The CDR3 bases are TGTGCCAGCAGTTACCTCGGGACAGGGGAGAGTGAAGCTTTCTTT.

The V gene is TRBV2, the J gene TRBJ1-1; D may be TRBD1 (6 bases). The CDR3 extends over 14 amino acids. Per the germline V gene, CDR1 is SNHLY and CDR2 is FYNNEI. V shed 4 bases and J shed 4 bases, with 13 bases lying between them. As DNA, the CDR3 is TGTGCCAGCAGTGGGCAGGGGACCGGCACTGAAGCTTTCTTT. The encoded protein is CASSGQGTGTEAFF.

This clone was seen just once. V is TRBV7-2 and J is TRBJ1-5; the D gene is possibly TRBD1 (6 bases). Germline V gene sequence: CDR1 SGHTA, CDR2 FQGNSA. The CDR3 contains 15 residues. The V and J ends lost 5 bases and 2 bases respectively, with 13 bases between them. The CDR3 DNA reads TGTGCCAGCAGCAAACAGGGTTCGGGCAATCAGCCCCAGCATTTT. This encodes CASSKQGSGNQPQHF. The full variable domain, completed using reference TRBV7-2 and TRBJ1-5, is GAGVSQSPSNKVTEKGKDVELRCDPISGHTALYWYRQSLGQGLEFLIYFQGNSAPDKSGLPSDRFSAERTGGSVSTLTIQRTQQEDSAVYLCASSKQGSGNQPQHFGDGTRLSIL.

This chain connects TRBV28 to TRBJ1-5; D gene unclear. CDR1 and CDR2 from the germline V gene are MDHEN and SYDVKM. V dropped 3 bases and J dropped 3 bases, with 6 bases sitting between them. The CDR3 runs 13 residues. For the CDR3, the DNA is TGTGCCAGCAGTTTTGACACCAATCAGCCCCAGCATTTT. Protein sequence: CASSFDTNQPQHF.

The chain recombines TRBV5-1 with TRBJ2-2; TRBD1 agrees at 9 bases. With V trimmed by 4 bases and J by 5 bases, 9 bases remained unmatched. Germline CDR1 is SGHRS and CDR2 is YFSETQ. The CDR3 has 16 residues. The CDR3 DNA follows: TGCGCCAGCAGCCCGAGTCCCGGGACAGGGACCGGGGAGCTGTTTTTT. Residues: CASSPSPGTGTGELFF.

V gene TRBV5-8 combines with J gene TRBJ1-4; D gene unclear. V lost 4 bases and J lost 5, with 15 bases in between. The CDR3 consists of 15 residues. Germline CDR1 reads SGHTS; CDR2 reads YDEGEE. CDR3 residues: CASSLRVGMNEKLFF. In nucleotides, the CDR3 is TGTGCCAGCAGCCTCCGAGTGGGCATGAATGAAAAACTGTTTTTT.